Following are 5 T cell receptor beta chains from one sample sequenced in a study of control samples from healthy donors and cancer patients. Some clones are missing from TCRdb's copy, which holds only in-frame ones; the method was immunoSEQ multiplex PCR. The sample has 150,000 to 200,000 clones, around 88% seen once. Sequencing was done on a sample of blood. The receptors derive from a man younger than 35 in good health.

The CDR3 reads CASSYRDTDTQYF. For the CDR3, the DNA is TGTGCCAGCAGTTACAGGGATACAGATACGCAGTATTTT. This sequence joins TRBV6-2 or TRBV6-3 and TRBJ2-3; D gene ambiguous. The CDR3 has 13 amino acids. Trimming pared 2 bases from V and 3 bases from J, leaving 6 bases between. Germline V CDR1 and CDR2: MNHEY, SVGEGT.

The gene calls are TRBV19 and TRBJ2-3; D gene unclear. The CDR3 consists of 12 residues. Germline-derived CDR1 and CDR2 are LNHDA and SQIVND (reference sequence). V lost 6 bases and J lost 4, with 8 bases in between. CDR3 coding DNA: TGTGCCAGTAGGACGGGCCCAGATACGCAGTATTTT. Translating it yields CASRTGPDTQYF.

V usage is TRBV13 and J usage is TRBJ1-1; 9 bases line up with TRBD1. Per germline, CDR1 PRHDT and CDR2 FYEKMQ (reference sequence). The junction had 11 bases not matched to a gene; V was cut back by 5 bases and J by 1 base. The CDR3 runs to 17 residues. The CDR3 spells CASSQAPQGAPNTEAFF. DNA for the CDR3: TGTGCCAGCAGCCAAGCCCCACAGGGGGCACCGAACACTGAAGCTTTCTTT. Complete variable domain (other parts from reference TRBV13 and TRBJ1-1): AAGVIQSPRHLIKEKRETATLKCYPIPRHDTVYWYQQGPGQDPQFLISFYEKMQSDKGSIPDRFSAQQFSDYHSELNMSSLELGDSALYFCASSQAPQGAPNTEAFFGQGTRLTVV.

The V and J genes are TRBV12-3 or TRBV12-4 and TRBJ1-5; D is uncertain. V was cut by 6 bases and J by 5 bases, with 8 bases left in between. This CDR3 spans 12 amino acids. The DNA for the CDR3 is TGTGCCAGCAGCCTCGGGCATCAGCCCCAGCATTTT. Protein sequence: CASSLGHQPQHF.

The gene calls are TRBV19 and TRBJ1-4; D is uncertain. Trimming pared 7 bases from V and 0 bases from J, leaving 12 bases between. This CDR3 comprises 15 residues. Germline V lookup: CDR1 LNHDA, CDR2 SQIVND (reference sequence). CDR3 bases: TGTGCCAGTACTCGCCAGGCCTCAACTAATGAAAAACTGTTTTTT. Amino acids: CASTRQASTNEKLFF.